These T cell receptor beta chains were read from a single sample in a study of T cell responses to AZD1222 COVID-19 vaccine. The data were produced by immunoSEQ multiplex PCR, yet TCRdb's version contains in-frame clones alone and is incomplete. The data contain 100,000 or so clones, more than 75% of them singletons. Sequenced material: peripheral blood, taken on day 0 of AZD1222 vaccination. These receptor sequences come from an adult in good health. The CDR3 runs from the conserved cysteine through the conserved F or W. D genes are given only for firm matches. The size of a clone is reported for some rows only, either as once, few or many, or as a class for expanded clones.

clone size	V gene	J gene	D gene	CDR3 protein	CDR3 DNA
-	TRBV10-1	TRBJ2-7	-	CASSERGTPPYEQYF	TGCGCCAGCAGTGAGAGGGGGACACCGCCCTACGAGCAGTACTTC
-	TRBV28	TRBJ1-5	-	CASSFRGRNQPQHF	TGTGCCAGCAGTTTTAGGGGTCGGAATCAGCCCCAGCATTTT
-	TRBV18	TRBJ2-7	TRBD2	CASSPPSTSGEQYF	TGTGCCAGCTCACCACCTTCGACTAGCGGCGAGCAGTACTTC
-	TRBV5-6	TRBJ2-7	TRBD2	CASTSWVAGAAPYEQYF	TGTGCCAGCACCTCGTGGGTAGCGGGAGCCGCCCCCTACGAGCAGTACTTC
-	TRBV19	TRBJ1-5	-	CASSLSGHLGIWRNQPQHF	TGTGCCAGTAGTCTTTCAGGGCATCTGGGGATTTGGCGCAATCAGCCCCAGCATTTT
-	TRBV3-1/TRBV3-2	TRBJ2-2	-	CASSQDPLGELFF	TGTGCCAGCAGCCAGGATCCCCTCGGGGAGCTGTTTTTT
-	TRBV12-3/TRBV12-4	TRBJ1-1	-	CASSANREVRAFF	TGTGCCAGCAGTGCTAATAGGGAGGTCAGAGCTTTCTTT
-	TRBV4-2	TRBJ2-5	-	CASSQGGARETQYF	TGTGCCAGCAGCCAAGGGGGCGCCCGGGAGACCCAGTACTTC
-	TRBV7-2	TRBJ2-3	-	CASSLENRVVDTQYF	TGTGCCAGCAGCTTAGAGAACAGGGTTGTAGATACGCAGTATTTT
-	TRBV18	TRBJ2-7	-	CASSPETPSYEQYF	TGTGCCAGCTCGCCAGAGACTCCCTCCTACGAGCAGTACTTC
-	TRBV19	TRBJ1-5	-	CASSISREVQPQHF	TGTGCCAGTAGTATCTCCAGGGAAGTTCAGCCCCAGCATTTT
once	TRBV7-9	TRBJ1-1	TRBD1	CASSGGQGVTEAFF	TGTGCCAGCAGCGGGGGACAGGGGGTTACTGAAGCTTTCTTT
-	TRBV2	TRBJ2-2	TRBD2	CASRVSGSGTGELFF	TGTGCCAGCAGAGTTAGCGGGAGTGGGACCGGGGAGCTGTTTTTT
-	TRBV7-3	TRBJ2-1	TRBD2	CASSLDQQGARTSGKYNEQFF	TGTGCCAGCAGCCTCGACCAACAGGGGGCCCGGACTAGCGGGAAATACAATGAGCAGTTCTTC
few	TRBV7-2	TRBJ2-7	-	CASSLAPDYEQYF	TGTGCCAGCAGCTTAGCACCGGACTACGAGCAGTACTTC
-	TRBV5-7	TRBJ1-2	-	CASSGWRADPYGYTF	TGTGCCAGCAGCGGGTGGCGGGCGGATCCTTATGGCTACACCTTC
-	TRBV6-5	TRBJ1-2	-	CASSNAGGNYGYTF	TGTGCCAGCAGTAACGCCGGGGGTAACTATGGCTACACCTTC
-	TRBV28	TRBJ1-3	-	CASSAISGGLFIGNTIYF	TGTGCCAGCAGTGCGATCTCCGGGGGGCTCTTTATCGGAAACACCATATATTTT
-	TRBV11-1	TRBJ2-7	-	CASSLGRVFYEQYF	TGTGCCAGCAGCTTAGGTCGGGTCTTCTACGAGCAGTACTTC
few	TRBV19	TRBJ2-1	TRBD1	CASTLGDRVYNEQFF	TGTGCCAGTACCCTGGGGGACAGGGTCTACAATGAGCAGTTCTTC
-	TRBV5-1	TRBJ1-1	-	CASSLEVNTEAFF	TGCGCCAGCAGCTTGGAAGTGAACACTGAAGCTTTCTTT
-	TRBV15	TRBJ2-7	TRBD2	CATSREERGGLYEQYF	TGTGCCACCAGCAGAGAAGAGCGGGGGGGCCTCTACGAGCAGTACTTC
-	TRBV19	TRBJ2-2	-	CASSTGLTGELFF	TGTGCCAGTAGTACCGGACTCACCGGGGAGCTGTTTTTT
-	TRBV20-1	TRBJ2-7	TRBD1	CSASRPGGLGEQYF	TGCAGTGCTAGTCGGCCAGGGGGCCTGGGCGAGCAGTACTTC
once	TRBV12-3/TRBV12-4	TRBJ2-5	-	CASSLRGRAAEYF	TGTGCCAGCAGTTTAAGGGGGAGGGCAGCCGAGTACTTC
-	TRBV7-2	TRBJ2-7	TRBD2	CASSTNSGTTKGEQYF	TGTGCCAGCAGCACCAACAGCGGGACCACAAAAGGGGAGCAGTACTTC
-	TRBV9	TRBJ1-6	-	CASSVAGHQGNSPLHF	TGTGCCAGCAGTGTTGCGGGACATCAGGGTAATTCACCCCTCCACTTT
-	TRBV5-1	TRBJ1-2	-	CASRSRYGTFYGYTF	TGCGCCAGCAGATCTCGTTATGGGACCTTCTATGGCTACACCTTC
once	TRBV18	TRBJ1-3	-	CASSPRQATSSGNTIYF	TGTGCCAGCTCACCGAGACAGGCCACTAGCTCTGGAAACACCATATATTTT
-	TRBV5-1	TRBJ2-5	TRBD2	CASSLGPGLAGETQYF	TGCGCCAGCAGCTTGGGTCCGGGACTAGCGGGAGAGACCCAGTACTTC
-	TRBV29-1	TRBJ1-1	-	CSVEGRMNTEAFF	TGCAGCGTTGAGGGACGGATGAACACTGAAGCTTTCTTT
-	TRBV28	TRBJ1-1	TRBD1	CASSSPGQLTEAFF	TGTGCCAGCAGTTCCCCGGGACAGCTCACTGAAGCTTTCTTT